This is a list of T cell receptor beta chains from one sample in a study of PD-1 blockade in classical Hodgkin lymphoma. Only in-frame clones appear in the TCRdb table, and some are missing; sequencing was by immunoSEQ multiplex PCR. This table has approximately 89,000 clones, 75% to 85% appearing once. This sample comprised peripheral blood mononuclear cells (PBMCs), obtained before the fourth cycle of nivolumab. These receptors all stem from a human donor with classical Hodgkin lymphoma. Both conserved end residues are part of each CDR3. Each record gives: CDR3 protein, CDR3 DNA, J gene, clone size, V gene, D gene. The D gene is left open where the match is weak. Some rows have no size entry. The others give once, few or many, or a class for an expanded clone.

CASRRYREQETQYF TGCGCCAGCAGGAGATACAGGGAGCAAGAGACCCAGTACTTC TRBJ2-5 - TRBV5-1 -
CASSQGQLNEQFF TGTGCCAGCAGCCAGGGACAACTCAATGAGCAGTTCTTC TRBJ2-1 - TRBV6-5 -
CASSSAQGGNTEAFF TGTGCCAGCAGTTCCGCACAGGGGGGGAACACTGAAGCTTTCTTT TRBJ1-1 once TRBV5-4 TRBD1
CASSLQGREETQYF TGTGCCAGCAGCTTACAGGGGAGGGAAGAGACCCAGTACTTC TRBJ2-5 - TRBV2 -
CASSRGVGNIQYF TGCGCCAGCAGCCGAGGGGTTGGAAACATTCAGTACTTC TRBJ2-4 - TRBV5-1 -
CASSPTGQVTYEQYF TGTGCCAGCAGCCCCACGGGACAGGTCACCTACGAGCAGTACTTC TRBJ2-7 - TRBV5-5 TRBD1
CASSMVGTSGKNTGELFF TGTGCCAGTAGTATGGTGGGGACTAGCGGGAAGAACACCGGGGAGCTGTTTTTT TRBJ2-2 - TRBV19 TRBD2
CASRLAGGPSDTQYF TGTGCCAGCAGGTTAGCGGGAGGGCCTTCAGATACGCAGTATTTT TRBJ2-3 - TRBV6-5 TRBD2
CASSSIGRKETQYF TGTGCCAGCAGCTCGATTGGGCGGAAAGAGACCCAGTACTTC TRBJ2-5 few TRBV5-6 -
CASSLVRGRVGELFF TGTGCCAGCAGCTTAGTGAGGGGGCGGGTCGGGGAGCTGTTTTTT TRBJ2-2 - TRBV7-2 TRBD1
CASSPPGTDYGYTF TGTGCCAGCAGCCCCCCCGGGACGGACTATGGCTACACCTTC TRBJ1-2 once TRBV5-4 -
CASSIRGNGELFF TGTGCCAGTAGTATACGGGGGAACGGGGAGCTGTTTTTT TRBJ2-2 - TRBV19 -
CAIGDSPSTDTQYF TGTGCCATCGGCGACTCGCCTAGCACAGATACGCAGTATTTT TRBJ2-3 - TRBV10-3 -
CASSIDLGQGKYGYTF TGTGCCAGTAGTATAGATCTGGGGCAGGGGAAGTATGGCTACACCTTC TRBJ1-2 - TRBV19 -
CASSLGLGNMNTEAFF TGTGCCAGCAGCTTGGGTCTAGGGAACATGAACACTGAAGCTTTCTTT TRBJ1-1 - TRBV5-8 -
CASSQGRGLYNEQFF TGCGCCAGCAGCCAAGGCAGGGGGTTATACAATGAGCAGTTCTTC TRBJ2-1 - TRBV4-1 TRBD1
CATTGRSTEAFF TGTGCCACTACGGGACGGAGCACTGAAGCTTTCTTT TRBJ1-1 - TRBV19 -
CASSSLRGRQPQHF TGTGCCAGCAGCAGTCTTAGGGGGCGTCAGCCCCAGCATTTT TRBJ1-5 - TRBV7-8 TRBD1
CASSLGEWEGSYNEQFF TGTGCCAGCAGCTTAGGAGAGTGGGAGGGTTCCTACAATGAGCAGTTCTTC TRBJ2-1 few TRBV11-2 TRBD2
CASSQGFWGLGTRAHEQFF TGCGCCAGCAGCCAAGGCTTTTGGGGGCTGGGGACTAGGGCCCATGAGCAGTTCTTC TRBJ2-1 once TRBV4-3 TRBD2
CASSLDGTRPYEQYF TGCGCCAGCAGCTTGGACGGGACTCGTCCCTACGAGCAGTACTTC TRBJ2-7 once TRBV5-1 -
CASSLRISGRVYEQYF TGCGCCAGCAGCCTCCGGATTAGCGGGAGAGTTTACGAGCAGTACTTC TRBJ2-7 - TRBV5-1 TRBD2